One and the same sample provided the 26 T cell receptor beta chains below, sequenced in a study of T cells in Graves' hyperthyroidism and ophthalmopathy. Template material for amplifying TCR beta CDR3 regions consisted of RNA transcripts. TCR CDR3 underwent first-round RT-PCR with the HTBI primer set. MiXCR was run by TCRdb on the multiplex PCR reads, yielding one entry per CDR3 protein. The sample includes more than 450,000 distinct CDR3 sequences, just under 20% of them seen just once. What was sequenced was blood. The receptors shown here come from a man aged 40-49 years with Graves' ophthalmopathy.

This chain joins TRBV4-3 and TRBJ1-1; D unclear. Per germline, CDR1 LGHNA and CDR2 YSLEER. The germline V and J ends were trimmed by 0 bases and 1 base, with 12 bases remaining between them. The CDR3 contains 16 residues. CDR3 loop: CASSQDPARRNTEAFF. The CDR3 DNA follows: TGCGCCAGCAGCCAAGATCCCGCCAGGCGGAACACTGAAGCTTTCTTT.

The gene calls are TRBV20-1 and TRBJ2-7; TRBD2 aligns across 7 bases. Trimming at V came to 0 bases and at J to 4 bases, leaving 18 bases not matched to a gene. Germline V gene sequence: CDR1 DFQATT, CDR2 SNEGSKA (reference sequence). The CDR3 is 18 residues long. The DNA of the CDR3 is TGCAGTGCTAGAGATTACCTGCGGGGGAGGGATTACGGATACGAGCAGTACTTC. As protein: CSARDYLRGRDYGYEQYF.

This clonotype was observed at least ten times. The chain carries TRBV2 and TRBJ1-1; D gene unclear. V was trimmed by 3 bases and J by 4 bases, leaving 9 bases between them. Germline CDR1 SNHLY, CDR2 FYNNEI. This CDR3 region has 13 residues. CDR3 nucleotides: TGTGCCAGCAGTGAGGAGAAGCGCACTGAAGCTTTCTTT. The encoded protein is CASSEEKRTEAFF.

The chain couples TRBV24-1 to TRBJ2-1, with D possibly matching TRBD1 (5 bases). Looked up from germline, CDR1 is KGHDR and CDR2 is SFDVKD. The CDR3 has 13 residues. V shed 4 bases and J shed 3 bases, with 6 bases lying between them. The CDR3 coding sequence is TGTGCCACCAGTGACACAGGCTACAATGAGCAGTTCTTC. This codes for CATSDTGYNEQFF.

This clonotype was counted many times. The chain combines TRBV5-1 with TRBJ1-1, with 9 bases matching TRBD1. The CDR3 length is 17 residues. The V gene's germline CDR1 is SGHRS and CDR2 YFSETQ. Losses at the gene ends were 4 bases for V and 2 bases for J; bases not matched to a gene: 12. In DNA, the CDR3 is TGCGCCAGCAGCCGAGGGCGACAGGGGGTTGGAAACACTGAAGCTTTCTTT. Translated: CASSRGRQGVGNTEAFF.

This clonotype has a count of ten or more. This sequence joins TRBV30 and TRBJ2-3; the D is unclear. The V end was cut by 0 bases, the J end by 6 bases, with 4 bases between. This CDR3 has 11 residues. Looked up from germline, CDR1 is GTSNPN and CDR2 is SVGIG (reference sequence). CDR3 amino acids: CAWSVVDTQYF. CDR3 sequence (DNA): TGTGCCTGGAGTGTGGTGGATACGCAGTATTTT.

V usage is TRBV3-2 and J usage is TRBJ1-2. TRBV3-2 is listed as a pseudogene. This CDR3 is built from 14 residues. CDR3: CASSPLLEGGGYTF. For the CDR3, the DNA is TGTGCCAGCAGCCCCTTATTAGAGGGCGGCGGCTACACCTTC.

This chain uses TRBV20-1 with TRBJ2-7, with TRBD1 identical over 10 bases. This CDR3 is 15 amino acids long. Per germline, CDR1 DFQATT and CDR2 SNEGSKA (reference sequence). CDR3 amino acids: CSVEVGTGATYEQYF. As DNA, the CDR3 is TGCAGCGTTGAAGTTGGGACAGGGGCGACCTACGAGCAGTACTTC.

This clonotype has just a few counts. CDR3 bases: TGTGCCAGCAGCTTAAGGCCCACTAGCTCAGATACGCAGTATTTT. Translated, it gives CASSLRPTSSDTQYF. The V call is TRBV7-3, the J call TRBJ2-3; tentative D call: TRBD2 (6 bases). Germline V gene lookup returns CDR1 SGHTA and CDR2 FQGTGA. This CDR3 is 15 amino acids long. Trimming removed 1 base from V and 4 bases from J, with 12 bases in between.

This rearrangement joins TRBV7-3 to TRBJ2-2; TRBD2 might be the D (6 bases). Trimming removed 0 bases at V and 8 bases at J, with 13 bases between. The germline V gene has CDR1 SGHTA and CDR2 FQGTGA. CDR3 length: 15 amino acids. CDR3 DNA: TGTGCCAGCAGCTTAACTGGAGGGAGCGGTGGGGAGCTGTTTTTT. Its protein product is CASSLTGGSGGELFF.

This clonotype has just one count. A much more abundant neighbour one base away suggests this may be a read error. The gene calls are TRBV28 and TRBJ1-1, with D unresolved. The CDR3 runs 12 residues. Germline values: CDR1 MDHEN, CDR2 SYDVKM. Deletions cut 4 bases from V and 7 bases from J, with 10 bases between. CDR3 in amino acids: CASSSGPDEAFF. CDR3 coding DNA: TGTGCCAGCAGTTCGGGCCCGGATGAAGCTTTCTTT.

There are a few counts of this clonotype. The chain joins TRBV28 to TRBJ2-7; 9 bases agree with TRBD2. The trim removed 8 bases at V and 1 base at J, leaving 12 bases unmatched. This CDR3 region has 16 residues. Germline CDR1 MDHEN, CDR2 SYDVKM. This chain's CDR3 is CASSPSGTSRSYEQYF. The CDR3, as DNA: TGTGCCAGCTCACCTTCCGGGACTAGCCGATCCTACGAGCAGTACTTC.

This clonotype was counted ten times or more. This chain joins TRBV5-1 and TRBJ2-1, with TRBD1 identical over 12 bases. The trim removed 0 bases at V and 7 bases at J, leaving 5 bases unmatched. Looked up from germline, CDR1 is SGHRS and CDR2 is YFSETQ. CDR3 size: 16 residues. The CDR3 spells CASSLGGTGGANEQFF. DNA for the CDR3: TGCGCCAGCAGCTTGGGAGGGACAGGGGGCGCAAATGAGCAGTTCTTC.

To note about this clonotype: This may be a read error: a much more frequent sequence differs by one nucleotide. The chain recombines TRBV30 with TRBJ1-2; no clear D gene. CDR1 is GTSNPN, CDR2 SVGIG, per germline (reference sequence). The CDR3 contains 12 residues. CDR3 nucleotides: TGTGCCTGGAGTACGGCTAACCATGGCTACACCTTC. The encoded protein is CAWSTANHGYTF.

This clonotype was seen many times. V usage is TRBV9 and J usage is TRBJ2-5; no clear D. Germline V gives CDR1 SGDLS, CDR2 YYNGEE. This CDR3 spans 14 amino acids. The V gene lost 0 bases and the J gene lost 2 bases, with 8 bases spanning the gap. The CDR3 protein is CASSVGLQQETQYF. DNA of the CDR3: TGTGCCAGCAGCGTAGGACTGCAACAAGAGACCCAGTACTTC.

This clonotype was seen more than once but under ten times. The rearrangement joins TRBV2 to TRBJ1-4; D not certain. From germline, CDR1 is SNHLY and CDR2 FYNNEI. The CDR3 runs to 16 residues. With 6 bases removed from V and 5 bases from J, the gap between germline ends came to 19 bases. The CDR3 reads CASSELRLSRNEKLFF. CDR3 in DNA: TGTGCCAGCAGCGAACTCCGACTTTCGAGAAATGAAAAACTGTTTTTT.

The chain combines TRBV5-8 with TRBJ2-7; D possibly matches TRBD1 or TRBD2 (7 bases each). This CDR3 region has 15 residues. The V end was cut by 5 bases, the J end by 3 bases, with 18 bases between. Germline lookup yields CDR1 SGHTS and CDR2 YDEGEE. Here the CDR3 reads CASRSIQGGSYEQYF. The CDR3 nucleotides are TGTGCCAGCAGGTCTATCCAGGGGGGGAGCTACGAGCAGTACTTC. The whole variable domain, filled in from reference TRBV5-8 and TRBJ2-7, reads EAGVTQSPTHLIKTRGQQATLRCSPISGHTSVYWYQQALGLGLQFLLWYDEGEERNRGNFPPRFSGRQFPNYSSELNVNALELEDSALYLCASRSIQGGSYEQYFGPGTRLTVT.

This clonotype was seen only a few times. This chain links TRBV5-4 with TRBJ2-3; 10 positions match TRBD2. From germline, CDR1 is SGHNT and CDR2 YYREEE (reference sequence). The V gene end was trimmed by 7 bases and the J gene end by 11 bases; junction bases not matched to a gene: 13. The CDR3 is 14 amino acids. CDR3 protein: CASRRGVAGGVQYF. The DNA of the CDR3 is TGTGCCAGCCGCCGGGGGGTAGCGGGGGGAGTGCAGTATTTT.

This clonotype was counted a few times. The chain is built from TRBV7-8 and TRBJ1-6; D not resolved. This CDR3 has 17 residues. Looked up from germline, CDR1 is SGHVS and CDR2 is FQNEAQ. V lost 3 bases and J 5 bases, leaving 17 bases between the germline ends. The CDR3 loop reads CASSFTRGTGNNSPLHF. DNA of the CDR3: TGTGCCAGCAGCTTTACGCGGGGTACGGGGAATAATTCACCCCTCCACTTT.

The CDR3 loop is CASSDERGRGGELFF. The CDR3 coding sequence is TGTGCCAGCAGTGACGAGCGGGGTAGGGGCGGGGAGCTGTTTTTT. The chain couples TRBV2 to TRBJ2-2; 7 bases map to TRBD2. Germline loops: CDR1 SNHLY, CDR2 FYNNEI. Trimming removed 3 bases from V and 7 bases from J; junction bases left unmatched: 8. There are 15 residues in the CDR3.

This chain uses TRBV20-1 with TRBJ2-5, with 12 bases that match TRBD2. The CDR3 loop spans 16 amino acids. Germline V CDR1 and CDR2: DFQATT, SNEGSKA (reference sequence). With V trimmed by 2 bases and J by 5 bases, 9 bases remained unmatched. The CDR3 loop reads CSARSVTSGGLETQYF. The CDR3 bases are TGCAGTGCTAGATCTGTGACTAGCGGGGGCTTGGAGACCCAGTACTTC.

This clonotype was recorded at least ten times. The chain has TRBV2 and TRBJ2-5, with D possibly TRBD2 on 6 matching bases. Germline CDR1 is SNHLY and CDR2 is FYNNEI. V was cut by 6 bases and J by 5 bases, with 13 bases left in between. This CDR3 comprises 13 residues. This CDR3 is CASRRLDPETQYF. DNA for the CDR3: TGTGCCAGCAGACGACTAGATCCGGAGACCCAGTACTTC.

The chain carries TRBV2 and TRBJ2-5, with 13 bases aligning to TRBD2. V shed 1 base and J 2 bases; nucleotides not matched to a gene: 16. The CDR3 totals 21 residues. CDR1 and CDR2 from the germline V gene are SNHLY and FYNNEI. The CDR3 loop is CASSEGGGLAGARYLQETQYF. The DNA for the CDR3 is TGTGCCAGCAGTGAAGGGGGAGGACTAGCGGGAGCTAGGTACCTACAAGAGACCCAGTACTTC.

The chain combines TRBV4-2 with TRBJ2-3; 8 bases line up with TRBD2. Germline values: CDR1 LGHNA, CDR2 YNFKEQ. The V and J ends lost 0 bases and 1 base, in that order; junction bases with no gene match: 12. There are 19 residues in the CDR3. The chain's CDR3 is CASSQDPVRSGGRTDTQYF. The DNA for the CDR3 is TGTGCCAGCAGCCAAGATCCGGTAAGGAGCGGGGGACGCACAGATACGCAGTATTTT.

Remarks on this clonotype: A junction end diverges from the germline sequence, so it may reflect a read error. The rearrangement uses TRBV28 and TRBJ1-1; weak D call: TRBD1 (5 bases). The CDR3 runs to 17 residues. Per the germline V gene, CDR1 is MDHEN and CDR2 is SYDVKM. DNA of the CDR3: TGTGCCAGCAGTTTGGGGCTAATCATGGGGGAGGGGACTGAAGCTTCCTTT. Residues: CASSLGLIMGEGTEASF.

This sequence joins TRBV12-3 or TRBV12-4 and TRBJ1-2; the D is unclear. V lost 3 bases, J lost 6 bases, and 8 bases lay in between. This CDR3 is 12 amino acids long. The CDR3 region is CASSFASNGYTF. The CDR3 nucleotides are TGTGCCAGCAGTTTCGCCAGCAATGGCTACACCTTC.